This TCR beta chain was sequenced during a study of blood T cell repertoires in COVID-19. The overall study: Both acute and convalescent COVID-19 samples were obtained from the United States, Italy and Spain. PBMCs, B-cell-depleted T cells, or T cells were the source of the cDNA or gDNA that made up the material.

The germline V gene encodes CDR1 SGHTA and CDR2 FQGNSA. The CDR3 is made up of 15 amino acids. Trimming pared 1 base from V and 3 bases from J, leaving 12 bases between. Measured with immunoSEQ multiplex PCR; TCRdb has only the in-frame clones, and not every one. This repertoire shows about 110,000 clones, roughly 91% found once; its top ten account for 3% to 3.5%. The chain is built from TRBV7-2 and TRBJ2-5, with no clear D. The sample consisted of peripheral blood. The source is a woman in her 50s with acute or convalescent COVID-19. CDR3 amino acids: CASSLGANPKETQYF. As DNA, the CDR3 is TGTGCCAGCAGCTTAGGGGCCAATCCCAAAGAGACCCAGTACTTC.